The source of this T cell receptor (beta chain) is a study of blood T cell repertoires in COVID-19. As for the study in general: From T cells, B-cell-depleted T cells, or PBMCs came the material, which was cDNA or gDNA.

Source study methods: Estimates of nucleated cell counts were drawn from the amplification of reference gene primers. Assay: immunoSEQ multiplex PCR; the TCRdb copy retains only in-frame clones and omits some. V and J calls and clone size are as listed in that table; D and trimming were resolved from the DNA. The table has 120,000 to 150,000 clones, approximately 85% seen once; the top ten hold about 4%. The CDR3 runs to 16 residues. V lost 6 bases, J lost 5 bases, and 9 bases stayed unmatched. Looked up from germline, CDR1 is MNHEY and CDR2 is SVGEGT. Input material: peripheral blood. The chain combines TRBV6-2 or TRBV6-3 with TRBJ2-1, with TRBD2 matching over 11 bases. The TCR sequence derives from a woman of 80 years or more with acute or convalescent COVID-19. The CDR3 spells CASSPRLAGPDNEQFF. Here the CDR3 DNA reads TGTGCCAGCAGCCCTCGACTAGCGGGGCCAGACAATGAGCAGTTCTTC.